Below, one TCR beta chain is given with its context. What this receptor recognizes is not known. Within one base of it there is no much larger clone, and no base qualities were kept. The sample originates from a study of T cell changes during pregnancy in multiple sclerosis (dated by TCRdb to between 2019 and 2020). At the level of the whole study: Changes in the T cell repertoire over the course of pregnancy were examined in this study in women with multiple sclerosis.

Libraries were constructed by the immunoSEQ multiplex PCR assay. TCRdb retrieved this table from immuneACCESS and kept in-frame rearrangements only. Not all clones are present; in checked studies, unresolved V genes account for under half, and no reason is known for the remainder. In all, the sample holds under 50,000 clones, and about 88% of those were seen once. The top ten hold 3.5% to 5% of the sample. The germline V gene supplies CDR1 SGDLS and CDR2 YYNGEE. V is pared back by 4 bases and J by 0 bases, with 11 bases lying between the germline termini. The CDR3, from cysteine to phenylalanine, totals 15 residues. Of all the DNA, just the CDR3 is kept, 45 bases in frame from base 1.

The chain links TRBV9 with TRBJ1-3; no D gene call is confident. The sequences come from CD8+ T cells from peripheral blood mononuclear cells, collected in the first trimester of pregnancy. The receptor comes from a female donor with multiple sclerosis, enrolled in a pregnancy study. The CDR3 protein is CASSRSGSSGNTIYF. The DNA is TGTGCCAGCAGCCGCTCGGGGAGCTCTGGAAACACCATATATTTT.